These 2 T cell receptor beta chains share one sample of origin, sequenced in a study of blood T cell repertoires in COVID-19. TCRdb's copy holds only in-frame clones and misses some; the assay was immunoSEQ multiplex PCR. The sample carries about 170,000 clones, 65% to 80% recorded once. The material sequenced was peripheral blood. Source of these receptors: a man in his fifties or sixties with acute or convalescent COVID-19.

CDR3 sequence reads: CASTGTDAGEQYF. The CDR3 DNA reads TGCGCCAGCACCGGGACAGATGCCGGCGAGCAGTACTTC. The V call is TRBV5-1, the J call TRBJ2-7, with 7 bases identical to TRBD1. The length of the CDR3 is 13 residues. V trimming: 6 bases; J trimming: 6 bases; junction bases outside the gene matches: 9. CDR1 and CDR2 from the germline V gene are SGHRS and YFSETQ.

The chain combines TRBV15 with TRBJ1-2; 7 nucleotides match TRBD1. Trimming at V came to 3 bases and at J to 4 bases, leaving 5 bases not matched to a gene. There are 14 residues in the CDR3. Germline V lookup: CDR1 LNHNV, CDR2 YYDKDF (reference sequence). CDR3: CATSSHRGGYGYTF. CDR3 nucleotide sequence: TGTGCCACCAGCAGTCACAGGGGCGGCTATGGCTACACCTTC.